Listed below are T cell receptor beta chains from one sample, sequenced in a study of monozygotic twins with inflammatory bowel disease. TCRdb re-analyzed the 5' RACE reads; it lists each CDR3 protein once, without DNA. Its table records 420,000 or so distinct CDR3 sequences. The sequenced material came from blood. Source of these receptors: a human donor with ulcerative colitis or Crohn's disease, or a healthy co-twin of an affected twin (not recorded which). Each CDR3 is given with its conserved first and last residue.

J gene: TRBJ1-1; V gene: TRBV5-1; CDR3 length: 15; CDR3 protein: CASSGGQGLNTEASF
J gene: TRBJ1-6; V gene: TRBV20-1; CDR3 length: 15; CDR3 protein: CSAPGEGFGNSPLHF
J gene: TRBJ2-7; V gene: TRBV28; CDR3 length: 13; CDR3 protein: CASSTDRGYEQYF
J gene: TRBJ1-2; V gene: TRBV11-2; CDR3 length: 21; CDR3 protein: CASSLSLASVIRTGNNYGYTF
J gene: TRBJ2-6; V gene: TRBV6-5; CDR3 length: 15; CDR3 protein: CASTPRGYGANVLTF
J gene: TRBJ1-2; V gene: TRBV21-1; CDR3 length: 18; CDR3 protein: CASSKGKGAGAPNYGYTF
J gene: TRBJ2-1; V gene: TRBV6-2/TRBV6-3; CDR3 length: 15; CDR3 protein: CASSYSGTSADEQFF
J gene: TRBJ2-5; V gene: TRBV14; CDR3 length: 13; CDR3 protein: CASSLGVLETQYF
J gene: TRBJ2-2; V gene: TRBV4-3; CDR3 length: 13; CDR3 protein: CASSQDAGGELFF
J gene: TRBJ1-4; V gene: TRBV7-2; CDR3 length: 15; CDR3 protein: CASSLRRDPHEKLFF
J gene: TRBJ2-5; V gene: TRBV18; CDR3 length: 14; CDR3 protein: CASSPIHLQETQYF
J gene: TRBJ1-4; V gene: TRBV6-1; CDR3 length: 16; CDR3 protein: CASRRGTANGNEKLFF
J gene: TRBJ2-3; V gene: TRBV7-9; CDR3 length: 17; CDR3 protein: CASSATPRALPTDTQYF
J gene: TRBJ2-5; V gene: TRBV12-3/TRBV12-4; CDR3 length: 15; CDR3 protein: CASSLPGWQSGTQYF
J gene: TRBJ2-3; V gene: TRBV7-2; CDR3 length: 15; CDR3 protein: CASSRRWSALDTQYF
J gene: TRBJ1-2; V gene: TRBV7-9; CDR3 length: 15; CDR3 protein: CASSPLGERGDGYTF
J gene: TRBJ2-3; V gene: TRBV20-1; CDR3 length: 16; CDR3 protein: CSAAGTSGISTDTQYF
J gene: TRBJ2-7; V gene: TRBV27; CDR3 length: 13; CDR3 protein: CASSPTVGHEQYF
J gene: TRBJ2-5; V gene: TRBV10-3; CDR3 length: 12; CDR3 protein: CAIAAGKETQYF
J gene: TRBJ2-1; V gene: TRBV10-3; CDR3 length: 13; CDR3 protein: CAIGGGNYNEQFF
J gene: TRBJ1-3; V gene: TRBV5-5; CDR3 length: 12; CDR3 protein: CASSLGVNTIYF
J gene: TRBJ2-1; V gene: TRBV5-1; CDR3 length: 14; CDR3 protein: CASSSESLRDEQFF
J gene: TRBJ2-4; V gene: TRBV7-2; CDR3 length: 17; CDR3 protein: CASSPRDAPLAKNIQYF
J gene: TRBJ2-2; V gene: TRBV10-3; CDR3 length: 14; CDR3 protein: CAISSTGSGGELFF
J gene: TRBJ2-1; V gene: TRBV5-1; CDR3 length: 14; CDR3 protein: CASSPGQVRNEQFF
J gene: TRBJ1-1; V gene: TRBV12-3/TRBV12-4; CDR3 length: 13; CDR3 protein: CASSLIGNTEAFF
J gene: TRBJ1-4; V gene: TRBV20-1; CDR3 length: 13; CDR3 protein: CSADGGRGEKLFF
J gene: TRBJ2-1; V gene: TRBV7-2; CDR3 length: 16; CDR3 protein: CASSLAGGPAHNEQFF
J gene: TRBJ2-3; V gene: TRBV12-3/TRBV12-4; CDR3 length: 14; CDR3 protein: CASSPLSSTDTQYF
J gene: TRBJ2-7; V gene: TRBV19; CDR3 length: 15; CDR3 protein: CASTQGTGGTYEQYF
J gene: TRBJ2-1; V gene: TRBV11-2; CDR3 length: 14; CDR3 protein: CASSSLATYNEQFF
J gene: TRBJ1-2; V gene: TRBV20-1; CDR3 length: 12; CDR3 protein: CSASDTIYGYTF
J gene: TRBJ1-4; V gene: TRBV10-3; CDR3 length: 14; CDR3 protein: CAIRSGQATEKLFF
J gene: TRBJ2-3; V gene: TRBV7-9; CDR3 length: 16; CDR3 protein: CASSFPGPVLADTQYF
J gene: TRBJ2-1; V gene: TRBV10-3; CDR3 length: 16; CDR3 protein: CAISELGLAGINEQFF
J gene: TRBJ2-5; V gene: TRBV28; CDR3 length: 13; CDR3 protein: CASTTGTGGTQYF
J gene: TRBJ1-3; V gene: TRBV7-2; CDR3 length: 15; CDR3 protein: CASRVGQASGNTIYF
J gene: TRBJ2-3; V gene: TRBV29-1; CDR3 length: 15; CDR3 protein: CSVQKRTGSTDTQYF
J gene: TRBJ2-7; V gene: TRBV14; CDR3 length: 14; CDR3 protein: CASSLRDYHSEQYF
J gene: TRBJ2-7; V gene: TRBV5-1; CDR3 length: 13; CDR3 protein: CASSLEQSYEQYF
J gene: TRBJ2-3; V gene: TRBV11-2; CDR3 length: 16; CDR3 protein: CASSFRMGGGRDAQYF
J gene: TRBJ1-5; V gene: TRBV6-2/TRBV6-3; CDR3 length: 18; CDR3 protein: CASSSNGAWAGDNQPQHF
J gene: TRBJ1-1; V gene: TRBV5-1; CDR3 length: 14; CDR3 protein: CASSFTGRDTEAFF
J gene: TRBJ1-1; V gene: TRBV12-3/TRBV12-4; CDR3 length: 15; CDR3 protein: CASGPGQGLSTEAFF
J gene: TRBJ1-5; V gene: TRBV4-3; CDR3 length: 15; CDR3 protein: CASSQEAGSNQPQHF
J gene: TRBJ2-2; V gene: TRBV30; CDR3 length: 12; CDR3 protein: CAWRESTGELFF
J gene: TRBJ2-7; V gene: TRBV7-9; CDR3 length: 12; CDR3 protein: CASSSWGSEQYF
J gene: TRBJ1-1; V gene: TRBV5-1; CDR3 length: 16; CDR3 protein: CASSIGQGSVNTEAFF